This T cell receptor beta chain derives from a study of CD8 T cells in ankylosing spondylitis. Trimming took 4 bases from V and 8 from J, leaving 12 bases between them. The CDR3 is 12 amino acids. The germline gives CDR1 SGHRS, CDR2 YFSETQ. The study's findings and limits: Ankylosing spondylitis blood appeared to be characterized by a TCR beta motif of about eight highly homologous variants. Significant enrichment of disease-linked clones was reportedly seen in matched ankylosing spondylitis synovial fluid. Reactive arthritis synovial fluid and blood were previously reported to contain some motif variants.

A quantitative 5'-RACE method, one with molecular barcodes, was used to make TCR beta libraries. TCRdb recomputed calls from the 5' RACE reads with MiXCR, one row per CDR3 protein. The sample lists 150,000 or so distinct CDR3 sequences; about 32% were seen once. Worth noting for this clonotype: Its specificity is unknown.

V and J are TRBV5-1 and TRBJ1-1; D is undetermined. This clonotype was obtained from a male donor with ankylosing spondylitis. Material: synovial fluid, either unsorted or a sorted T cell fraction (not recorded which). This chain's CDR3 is CASSLGSGEAFF. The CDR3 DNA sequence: TGCGCCAGCAGCCTGGGGTCTGGAGAAGCTTTCTTT.